The clone carrying this T cell receptor (beta chain) was counted between two and nine times. Its antigen is as yet unknown. The CDR3 length is 16 residues. The sample belongs to a study of cytomegalovirus exposure and HLA in healthy donors. General study results and limits: Later, an analysis found that common viral pathogens appeared to be linked with several of the most significant clusters. The study dropped some indistinguishable V segments, TRBV6-2 and TRBV6-3 among them.

Primers: 60 Vbeta forward and 13 Jbeta reverse. TCRdb keeps only in-frame clones here, not all; method: immunoSEQ multiplex PCR. The sample has 100,000 to 150,000 clones, around three quarters seen once; the top ten hold approximately 1.2%. What was sequenced was PBMCs. V and J are TRBV21-1 and TRBJ2-5; TRBD2, the table's D call, lacks a check against the DNA. TRBV21-1 is flagged as a pseudogene. The receptor comes from a female donor in good health and CMV-seronegative. CDR3 in amino acids: CASRLPSRGGEETQYF. DNA of the CDR3: TGTGCCAGCAGGTTGCCTAGCAGAGGGGGGGAAGAGACCCAGTACTTC.